This T cell receptor beta chain was obtained from a study of T cell responses to AZD1222 COVID-19 vaccine. With 4 bases clipped from V and 1 base from J, the junction kept 5 bases outside the gene matches. CDR1 and CDR2 (germline): SEHNR, FQNEAQ (reference sequence). CDR3 size: 16 residues. Repertoires were generated with immunoSEQ multiplex PCR, while TCRdb's copy carries only in-frame clones and drops some. The sample comprises around 150,000 clones, roughly 90% of which are singletons, and approximately 3.5% rests with the top ten. Study-level points and caveats: At 160-218 and 743-854, vaccine-associated CD4 TCRs were dominant, and they spanned spike.

This clone was detected a few times. Its specificity is not known. Sequencing was performed on peripheral blood, taken 28 days after the second AZD1222 dose. The chain has TRBV7-9 and TRBJ1-4; 8 bases agree with TRBD1. This sequence was found in an adult who received the AZD1222 COVID-19 vaccine. This CDR3 is CASSWDRIRTNEKLFF. As DNA, the CDR3 is TGTGCCAGCAGCTGGGACAGGATAAGAACTAATGAAAAACTGTTTTTT.